The sequence of this TCR beta chain was determined in a study of OX40 agonist ivuxolimab in advanced cancers. Overall study context: Eligibility admitted prior anti-PD-1, anti-PD-L1 or anti-CTLA-4 therapy; 30% to 40% had some.

Study results and caveats: The study did not work out the antigen specificity of the expanded peripheral T cells. Part of the nonresponder group also had normalized T-cell clonal expansion that was low.

TCRdb's table, derived via immunoSEQ multiplex PCR, lists solely in-frame clones and lacks some. The sample contains fewer than 55,000 clones, about 87% of which appear only once. The length of the CDR3 is 14 residues. V lost 2 bases and J lost 10; bases outside the gene matches: 8. Germline CDR1 reads MDHEN; CDR2 reads SYDVKM. Turning to this clone: Its antigen remains unknown.

The sequencing here drew on CD4+ or CD8+ T cells sorted from blood, taken in a trial of the OX40 agonist ivuxolimab. The source of this sequence is an adult with an advanced solid tumor such as melanoma, head and neck, liver or kidney cancer. The chain carries TRBV28 and TRBJ2-1; TRBD2 agrees at 7 bases. The CDR3 reads CASSLKGGSGEQFF. The CDR3 bases are TGTGCCAGCAGTTTAAAGGGAGGGAGCGGAGAGCAGTTCTTC.